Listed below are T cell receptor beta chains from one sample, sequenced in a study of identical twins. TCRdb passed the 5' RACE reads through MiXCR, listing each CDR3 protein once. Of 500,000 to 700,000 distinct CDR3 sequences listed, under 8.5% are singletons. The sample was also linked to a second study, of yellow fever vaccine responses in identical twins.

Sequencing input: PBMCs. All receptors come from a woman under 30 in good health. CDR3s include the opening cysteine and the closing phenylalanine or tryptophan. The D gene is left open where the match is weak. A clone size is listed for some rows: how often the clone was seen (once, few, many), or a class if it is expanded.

CDR3nt: TGTGCCAGCAGCCAAGAGGGGGGTCCTAACTATGGCTACACCTTC
CDR3aa: CASSQEGGPNYGYTF
v_gene: TRBV3-1
d_gene: -
j_gene: TRBJ1-2
abundance: -

CDR3nt: TGTGCCAGCGGGGAGCGGGAGCGGTCCTACAATGAGCAGTTCTTC
CDR3aa: CASGERERSYNEQFF
v_gene: TRBV7-9
d_gene: TRBD2
j_gene: TRBJ2-1
abundance: few

CDR3nt: TGTGCCAGCAGCGTAGAGGACGGGAACTACGAGCAGTACTTC
CDR3aa: CASSVEDGNYEQYF
v_gene: TRBV9
d_gene: -
j_gene: TRBJ2-7
abundance: -

CDR3nt: TGTGCCAGCAGTCCCCGGGACTTTGACACAGATACGCAGTATTTT
CDR3aa: CASSPRDFDTDTQYF
v_gene: TRBV6-2/TRBV6-3
d_gene: -
j_gene: TRBJ2-3
abundance: many

CDR3nt: TGTGCCAGCAGCCAAAGGACTAGCGGGAGGGCCCACAATGAGCAGTTCTTC
CDR3aa: CASSQRTSGRAHNEQFF
v_gene: TRBV21-1
d_gene: -
j_gene: TRBJ2-1
abundance: few

CDR3nt: TGTGCCAGCAGTGGGACTCGGGGCTATGGCTACACCTTC
CDR3aa: CASSGTRGYGYTF
v_gene: TRBV28
d_gene: -
j_gene: TRBJ1-2
abundance: -

CDR3nt: TGTGCCAGCAGCAGTTTCGGGGGCTCCCACAATGAGCAGTTCTTC
CDR3aa: CASSSFGGSHNEQFF
v_gene: TRBV7-9
d_gene: -
j_gene: TRBJ2-1
abundance: -

CDR3nt: TGTGCCAGCGGAGCGGGAGATACGCAGTATTTT
CDR3aa: CASGAGDTQYF
v_gene: TRBV7-9
d_gene: -
j_gene: TRBJ2-3
abundance: many

CDR3nt: TGTGCCACTGGACTCGGGACAGGGGGCTGGGAGACCCAGTACTTC
CDR3aa: CATGLGTGGWETQYF
v_gene: TRBV15
d_gene: TRBD1
j_gene: TRBJ2-5
abundance: -

CDR3nt: TGTGCCAGCAGCTTCCCTCAAAGGACAGGGTGGGAAAAACTGTTTTTT
CDR3aa: CASSFPQRTGWEKLFF
v_gene: TRBV7-2
d_gene: TRBD1
j_gene: TRBJ1-4
abundance: many

CDR3nt: TGTGCCAGCAGTTTCGTATTAGCGGGGGCCACGAACACCGGGGAGCTGTTTTTT
CDR3aa: CASSFVLAGATNTGELFF
v_gene: TRBV12-3/TRBV12-4
d_gene: TRBD2
j_gene: TRBJ2-2
abundance: few

CDR3nt: TGTGCCAGCAGTTTCGACACTAACACCGGGGAGCTGTTTTTT
CDR3aa: CASSFDTNTGELFF
v_gene: TRBV6-5
d_gene: -
j_gene: TRBJ2-2
abundance: few

CDR3nt: TGTGCCAGCAGTTTCACGGGGACAGGGAGCTACGAGCAGTACTTC
CDR3aa: CASSFTGTGSYEQYF
v_gene: TRBV28
d_gene: TRBD1
j_gene: TRBJ2-7
abundance: -

CDR3nt: TGTGCCAGCACCGGGGGGGTTCGCTACAATGAGCAGTTCTTC
CDR3aa: CASTGGVRYNEQFF
v_gene: TRBV3-1
d_gene: TRBD2
j_gene: TRBJ2-1
abundance: many

CDR3nt: TGTGCCAGCAGCCATTTTCAACTCGGGGAGACCCAGTACTTC
CDR3aa: CASSHFQLGETQYF
v_gene: TRBV14
d_gene: -
j_gene: TRBJ2-5
abundance: few

CDR3nt: TGTGCCAGTCAAGTTCCCAATCAGCCCCAGCATTTT
CDR3aa: CASQVPNQPQHF
v_gene: TRBV12-3/TRBV12-4
d_gene: -
j_gene: TRBJ1-5
abundance: many

CDR3nt: TGTGCCACCAGCCGAGGACAGGTGGGCGGGGAGCTGTTTTTT
CDR3aa: CATSRGQVGGELFF
v_gene: TRBV15
d_gene: TRBD1
j_gene: TRBJ2-2
abundance: few

CDR3nt: TGCAGTGCTAGAGATTCGGCGTCACCTAGGGAGACCCAGTACTTC
CDR3aa: CSARDSASPRETQYF
v_gene: TRBV20-1
d_gene: -
j_gene: TRBJ2-5
abundance: few

CDR3nt: TGTGCCAGCAGCTTACGAGCGGGGGTAGGGGATACGCAGTATTTT
CDR3aa: CASSLRAGVGDTQYF
v_gene: TRBV13
d_gene: TRBD2
j_gene: TRBJ2-3
abundance: few

CDR3nt: TGTGCCAGCAGTACCCGGGACAGGCTCGCCAGCGCGTTCTTC
CDR3aa: CASSTRDRLASAFF
v_gene: TRBV12-3/TRBV12-4
d_gene: TRBD1
j_gene: TRBJ2-1
abundance: many

CDR3nt: TGTGCCAGCAGTTACACGACTAGCGGGAAAACAGATACGCAGTATTTT
CDR3aa: CASSYTTSGKTDTQYF
v_gene: TRBV6-5
d_gene: TRBD2
j_gene: TRBJ2-3
abundance: -

CDR3nt: TGTGCCAGCAGGGAGAGCGGGAGTCTATACGAGCAGTACTTC
CDR3aa: CASRESGSLYEQYF
v_gene: TRBV6-1
d_gene: TRBD2
j_gene: TRBJ2-7
abundance: few

CDR3nt: TGTGCCACCAGTGATCCTGACAATACCAACACCGGGGAGCTGTTTTTT
CDR3aa: CATSDPDNTNTGELFF
v_gene: TRBV24-1
d_gene: -
j_gene: TRBJ2-2
abundance: few

CDR3nt: TGTGCCAGCAGCCCTAGAGGGGGCGGAAGTCAGCCCCAGCATTTT
CDR3aa: CASSPRGGGSQPQHF
v_gene: TRBV7-9
d_gene: TRBD1
j_gene: TRBJ1-5
abundance: -

CDR3nt: TGTGCCATCAAGATGGACAGATTGAACACTGAAGCTTTCTTT
CDR3aa: CAIKMDRLNTEAFF
v_gene: TRBV10-3
d_gene: -
j_gene: TRBJ1-1
abundance: many

CDR3nt: TGTGCCAGCAGCTCTCCAAACTACGAGCAGTACTTC
CDR3aa: CASSSPNYEQYF
v_gene: TRBV7-9
d_gene: -
j_gene: TRBJ2-7
abundance: -

CDR3nt: TGTGCCAGCAGACGAGATGAGCAGTTCTTC
CDR3aa: CASRRDEQFF
v_gene: TRBV28
d_gene: -
j_gene: TRBJ2-1
abundance: many

CDR3nt: TGTGCCAGCAGCTTAGAAGGGGCCAGAAGCGAGCAGTTCTTC
CDR3aa: CASSLEGARSEQFF
v_gene: TRBV7-9
d_gene: -
j_gene: TRBJ2-1
abundance: -

CDR3nt: TGCAGCGCCGAAGGAGGGATCGCGAGCGAGCAGTACTTC
CDR3aa: CSAEGGIASEQYF
v_gene: TRBV29-1
d_gene: -
j_gene: TRBJ2-7
abundance: -

CDR3nt: TGTGCCAGCAGTTTAGCTAGCGGGAGGTGGGACAATGAGCAGTTCTTC
CDR3aa: CASSLASGRWDNEQFF
v_gene: TRBV12-3/TRBV12-4
d_gene: TRBD2
j_gene: TRBJ2-1
abundance: many